This T cell receptor beta chain was found in a study of OX40 agonist ivuxolimab in advanced cancers. With regard to the full study: Ivuxolimab was an agonistic, fully human IgG2 monoclonal antibody directed against OX40 (CD134), a costimulatory receptor. Among the approximately 50 dose-escalation patients, some 20 had hepatocellular carcinoma, about 15 melanoma, 9 renal cell carcinoma and 9 head and neck cancer. Intravenous ivuxolimab was administered to patients every 2 weeks at six dose levels: 0.01, 0.1, 0.3, 1.5, 3 and 10 mg/kg. Partial responses were achieved by three dose-escalation patients, of whom one had hepatocellular carcinoma and two had cutaneous melanoma. In the dose-escalation cohort, nearly 85% of patients were male, and the mean age was 60 years with a range of roughly 20 to 85. Peripheral TCRbeta sequencing was intended to test whether TCR sequence diversity was altered and clonal T-cell expansion was caused by ivuxolimab. The paper describes the monotherapy dose-escalation part (N ≈ 52 patients) of the phase I trial of ivuxolimab. Patients were allowed to have had prior anti-PD-1, anti-PD-L1 or anti-CTLA-4 therapy, and 30% to 40% of the dose-escalation patients had previously received checkpoint inhibitors.

Genomic DNA was extracted from sorted cells for sequencing of the TCRbeta CDR3 region. The immunoSEQ Assay was used for sequencing of TCRbeta CDR3 regions. TCRdb limited this immuneACCESS table to in-frame rearrangements with V and J called. A share of clones is missing; checked studies link under half to unresolved V genes, and the rest is unexplained. Here the sample has more than 95,000 clones; roughly 94% occur a single time. Of the sample, around 0.18% is held by the ten largest clones. The trial excluded patients who had a history of autoimmune disease or were on systemic immunosuppression. Peripheral blood for TCR sequencing was collected from all dose cohorts at baseline, on cycle 4 day 1, and on cycle 7 day 1. The samples were drawn from a first-in-human, open-label, multicenter phase I dose-escalation trial of ivuxolimab. The trial enrolled adults with locally advanced or metastatic head and neck squamous cell, hepatocellular, melanoma or renal cell carcinoma. Before TCR sequencing, CD4+ T cells and CD8+ T cells from peripheral blood were sorted into separate populations.

As for this clone: Its antigen is still unknown. Per-base qualities were not stored, and no clone one base away is much larger.

Here is what the overall study found, with its caveats: Low levels of normalized T-cell clonal expansion were also seen in some patients who did not respond. The antigen specificity of the clonally expanded peripheral T cells was not determined. In the 0.1-3.0 mg/kg groups, partial responders had among the lowest normalized peripheral clonal expansion, particularly in CD8+ T cells. At doses of 0.1 to 3.0 mg/kg, clonal expansion of both CD4+ and CD8+ blood T cells was observed from baseline to week 6. After ivuxolimab, CD8+ T cells had more expanded clones than CD4+ T cells on average.

Trimming takes 0 bases from V and 0 bases from J, and the germline ends sit 6 bases apart. Reading from cysteine to phenylalanine, the CDR3 counts 14 amino acids. Kept here is only the CDR3 DNA, which spans 42 bases and is read in frame from base 1. From the germline V gene (reference sequence), CDR1 is SGHKS and CDR2 is YYEKEE. This chain joins TRBV5-5 to TRBJ1-1; the D gene assignment is ambiguous. Sample: CD4+ or CD8+ T cells sorted from blood, taken in a trial of the OX40 agonist ivuxolimab. The sequence derives from an adult with an advanced solid tumor such as melanoma, head and neck, liver or kidney cancer. The bases read TGTGCCAGCAGCTTGGCCGGCATGAACACTGAAGCTTTCTTT. Its coded protein is CASSLAGMNTEAFF.